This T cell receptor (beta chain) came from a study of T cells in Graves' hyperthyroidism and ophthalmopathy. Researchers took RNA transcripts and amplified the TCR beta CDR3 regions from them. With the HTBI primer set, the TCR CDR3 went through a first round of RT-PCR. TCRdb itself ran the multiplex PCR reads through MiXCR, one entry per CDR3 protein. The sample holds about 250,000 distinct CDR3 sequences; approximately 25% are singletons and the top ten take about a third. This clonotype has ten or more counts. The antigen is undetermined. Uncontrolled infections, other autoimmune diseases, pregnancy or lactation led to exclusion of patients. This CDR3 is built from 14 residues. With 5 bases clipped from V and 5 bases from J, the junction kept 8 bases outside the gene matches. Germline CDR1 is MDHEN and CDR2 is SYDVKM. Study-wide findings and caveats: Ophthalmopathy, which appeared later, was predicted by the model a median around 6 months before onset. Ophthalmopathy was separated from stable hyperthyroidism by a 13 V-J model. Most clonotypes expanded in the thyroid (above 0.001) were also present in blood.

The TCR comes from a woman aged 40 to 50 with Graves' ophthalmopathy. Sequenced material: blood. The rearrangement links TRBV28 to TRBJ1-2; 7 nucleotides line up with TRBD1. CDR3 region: CASSATDRVYGYTF. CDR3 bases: TGTGCCAGCAGTGCTACCGACAGGGTGTATGGCTACACCTTC.